This entry is about one TCR beta chain. What it binds is not known. This specimen belongs to a study of cytomegalovirus exposure and HLA in healthy donors. Study-wide findings and caveats: As was reported, the classifier diagnosed cytomegalovirus status with high specificity and sensitivity.

PCR primers comprised 60 Vbeta and 13 Jbeta primers. Sequenced by immunoSEQ multiplex PCR; TCRdb stores in-frame clones only, minus some. The sample has about 110,000 clones, and its top ten clones hold 6.5% to 7%. The CDR3 covers 12 residues. Germline assignment: CDR1 SGHVS and CDR2 FNYEAQ. With 1 base removed from V and 3 bases from J, the gap between germline ends came to 4 bases. This chain links TRBV7-6 with TRBJ2-7; no firm D call. The specimen sequenced was PBMCs. The source of this sequence is a man aged 40-50 years in good health and CMV-seropositive. The CDR3 bases are TGTGCCAGCAGCTTAGAGCGCTACGAGCAGTACTTC. Protein sequence: CASSLERYEQYF.